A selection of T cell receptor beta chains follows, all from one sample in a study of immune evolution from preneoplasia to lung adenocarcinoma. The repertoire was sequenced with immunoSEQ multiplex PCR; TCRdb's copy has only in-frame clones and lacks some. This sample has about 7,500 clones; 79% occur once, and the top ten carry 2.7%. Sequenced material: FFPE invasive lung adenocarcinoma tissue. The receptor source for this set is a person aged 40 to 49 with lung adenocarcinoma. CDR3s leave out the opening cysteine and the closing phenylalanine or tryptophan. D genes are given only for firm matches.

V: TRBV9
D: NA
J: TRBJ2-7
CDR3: ASSVVENGVEQY

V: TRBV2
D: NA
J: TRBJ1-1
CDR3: ASSSVPTAEAF

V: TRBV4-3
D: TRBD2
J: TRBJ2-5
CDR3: ASSQEASGSIVETQY

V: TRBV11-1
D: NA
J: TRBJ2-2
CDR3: ASERTGVRTGELF

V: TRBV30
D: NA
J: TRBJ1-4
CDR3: AGRGQVKEKLF

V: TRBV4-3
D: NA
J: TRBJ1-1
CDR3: ASSQDLGPGTEAF

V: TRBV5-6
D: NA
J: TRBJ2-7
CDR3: ASSPGDFRYEQY

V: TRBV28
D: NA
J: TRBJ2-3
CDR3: ASSLIDPRMGDTQY

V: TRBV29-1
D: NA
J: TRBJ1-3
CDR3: SVSGGNTIY

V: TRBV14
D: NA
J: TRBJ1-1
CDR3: ASSQEGQWMNTEAF